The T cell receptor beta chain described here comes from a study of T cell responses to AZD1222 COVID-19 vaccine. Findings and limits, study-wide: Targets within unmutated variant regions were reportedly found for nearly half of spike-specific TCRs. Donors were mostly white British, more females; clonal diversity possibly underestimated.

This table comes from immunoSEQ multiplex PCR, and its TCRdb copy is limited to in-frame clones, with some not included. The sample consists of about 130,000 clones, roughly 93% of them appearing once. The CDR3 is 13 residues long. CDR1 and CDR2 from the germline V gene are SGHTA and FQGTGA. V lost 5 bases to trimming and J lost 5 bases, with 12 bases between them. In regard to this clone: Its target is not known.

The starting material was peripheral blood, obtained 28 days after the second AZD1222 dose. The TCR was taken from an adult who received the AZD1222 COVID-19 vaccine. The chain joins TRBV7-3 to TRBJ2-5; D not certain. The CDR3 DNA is TGTGCCAGCAGCCCGCAGAACGTGGAGACCCAGTACTTC. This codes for CASSPQNVETQYF.